The TCR beta chain under discussion was sequenced for a study of T cell responses to AZD1222 COVID-19 vaccine. Broader study findings: Baseline seropositives among AZD1222 recipients totaled only 5 to 7. Repertoires were sampled only after the peak T cell response. A reported finding is that nearly half of spike-specific TCRs target unmutated variant regions.

Per the germline V gene, CDR1 is SGHRS and CDR2 is YFSETQ. The V end lost 2 bases, the J end lost 0 bases, and 4 bases lay between the germline ends. The CDR3 consists of 13 residues. About this clone: Its antigen is currently unknown.

TCRdb's copy holds only in-frame clones and misses some; the assay was immunoSEQ multiplex PCR. This table has some 200,000 clones, about 95% appearing once. Sequenced here: peripheral blood, sampled 28 days after the second dose of the MenACWY control vaccine. This clonotype was obtained from an adult who received the MenACWY meningococcal vaccine as a control. The V and J genes are TRBV5-1 and TRBJ2-3, with D unresolved. The CDR3 here is CASSFGSTDTQYF. In DNA form, the CDR3 reads TGCGCCAGCAGCTTTGGTAGCACAGATACGCAGTATTTT.